This T cell receptor (beta chain) is drawn from a study of T cell repertoires in ileal Crohn's disease. The table came from immunoSEQ multiplex PCR; TCRdb's copy has only in-frame clones and leaves some out. The sample holds almost 7,500 clones, roughly 81% seen once. This clone was found a few times. The germline V gene has CDR1 MNHEY and CDR2 SMNVEV (reference sequence). V dropped 3 bases and J dropped 5 bases, with 20 bases sitting between them. The CDR3 totals 17 residues. Time point here: proximal margin of the surgical specimen (macroscopically non-inflamed). The sequence derives from an adult with Crohn's disease. Sequences were obtained from ileal tissue. V gene TRBV27 combines with J gene TRBJ2-1, with no clear D. The chain's CDR3 is CASSFSTSTRRDNEQFF. CDR3 DNA: TGTGCCAGCAGTTTCTCCACCTCGACTCGACGGGACAATGAGCAGTTCTTC.